This TCR beta chain is from a study of blood T cell repertoires in COVID-19 (TCRdb year 2020). Some background on the complete study: The collaborator samples originated in the United States, Italy and Spain and spanned the acute and convalescent phases of COVID-19. A freely available public database, intended as a resource for researchers studying the immune response to SARS-CoV-2, is where the repertoires were released. The material from the prospective study consisted of cDNA or gDNA derived from T cells, B-cell-depleted T cells, or PBMCs. The dataset comprised deeply sampled blood TCRbeta repertoires from subjects exposed to, actively infected with, or recovered from COVID-19. The samples were drawn from the first 160 participants of the ongoing ImmuneRACE study and from some 1,300 subjects provided by 6 global collaborators. Where available, HLA class I and class II types were taken from metadata supplied by the sample provider and were not determined by assay-based typing. Sample metadata almost always included a de-identified subject ID, COVID-19 status, age in years and sex. Points the paper makes about the study in general: Clinical and demographic metadata were provided uncurated, with the amount varying by source and participant.

The immunoSEQ Assay, a bias-controlled multiplex PCR, was used to amplify TCRbeta CDR3 regions from genomic DNA. Per the source publication's procedure: Within the assay, amplification of reference gene primers was used to estimate how many nucleated cells each sample contained. Sequence reads were collapsed and filtered to measure the absolute abundance of every unique TCRbeta CDR3 rearrangement. Productive Simpson clonality was computed per sample as the square root of Simpson's diversity index over productive rearrangements. TCRdb holds this immuneACCESS table with in-frame rearrangements only. Some clones are missing; in checked studies, unresolved V genes explain under half, and the rest has no known cause. The DNA gave D and trimming, while V, J and clone size come from that table. The sample contains 200,000 to 250,000 clones, 84% of them found a single time. The leading ten clones occupy roughly 6.2% of the sample.

Reading from cysteine to phenylalanine, the CDR3 counts 12 amino acids. The sequence is cut down to CDR3 DNA, 36 bases in frame from base 1. Via the germline V gene, CDR1 is MNHEY and CDR2 SVGAGI. V gives up 6 bases and J gives up 5 bases, and the segment between their germline ends measures 9 bases. Enrolling through a virtual design, the prospective study's participants ranged in age from roughly 18 to 95 years and lived across roughly 23 United States geographic areas. In the prospective study, participants were assigned to cohorts based on the clinical history participants reported in a screening survey and a study questionnaire. For ImmuneRACE Cohort 3, a participant was defined as recovered based on two consecutive negative NP/OP PCR tests, clearance by a healthcare professional, or resolution of symptoms. In the prospective study, whole blood, serum and a nasopharyngeal or oropharyngeal swab were collected from each participant by mobile phlebotomists. Over a roughly 2-month period, participants in the prospective study had the option of providing additional blood draws and questionnaires. Blood samples from the prospective study were shipped frozen or at room temperature prior to DNA extraction.

A note on this clone: Its cognate antigen has yet to be identified. Per-base qualities were not stored, and no clone one base away is much larger.

The V and J segments used are TRBV6-5 and TRBJ2-3; the D region possibly corresponds to TRBD1 (7 bases align). Sequenced material: PBMCs or T cells enriched from blood (not recorded which). The source is a woman aged 40 to 55 who had recovered from COVID-19. This receptor carries the CDR3 CASSQGGDTQYF. The nucleotide sequence reads as follows: TGTGCCAGCAGCCAGGGGGGAGATACGCAGTATTTT.